A selection of T cell receptor beta chains follows, all from one sample in a study of memory B cells and T cells in multiple sclerosis. The data were produced by immunoSEQ multiplex PCR, yet TCRdb's version contains in-frame clones alone and is incomplete. The sample lists 12,000 to 15,000 clones; more than 65% were seen once. Sequenced input: memory (CD45RO+) CD4+ T cells from blood. The receptors were gathered from a human donor with multiple sclerosis. CDR3s include the opening cysteine and the closing phenylalanine or tryptophan.

J gene	V gene	CDR3 protein
TRBJ1-2	TRBV5-1	CASSLDPGNYGYTF
TRBJ2-3	TRBV5-1	CASSLETGTDTQYF
TRBJ2-5	TRBV7-9	CASNMFGVQETQYF
TRBJ1-2	TRBV5-1	CASSLGQGLGGYTF
TRBJ1-2	TRBV20-1	CSAKQGGGYTF
NA	TRBV5-4	CASSLDPLAPYEQYF
TRBJ2-1	TRBV6-1	CASSGLAGGSDNEQFF
TRBJ1-4	TRBV6-1	CASSLTAATNEKLFF
TRBJ2-7	TRBV6-5	CASSDHRGDEQYF
TRBJ1-2	TRBV2	CASSAGGHGYTF
TRBJ1-4	TRBV25-1	CASSEPGFMAEKLFF
TRBJ2-7	TRBV4-1	CASSQGEVAGVYEQYF
TRBJ2-3	TRBV9	CASSASSDTQYF
TRBJ2-5	TRBV25-1	CASSRLETQYF
TRBJ1-6	TRBV6-5	CASRPPGGNSPLHF
TRBJ1-1	TRBV15	CATSRDLLGSSEAFF
TRBJ1-5	TRBV28	CASRGTAFGNQPQHF
TRBJ1-3	TRBV14	CASSQDLPGGNTIYF
TRBJ2-7	TRBV20-1	CSALLAYEQYF